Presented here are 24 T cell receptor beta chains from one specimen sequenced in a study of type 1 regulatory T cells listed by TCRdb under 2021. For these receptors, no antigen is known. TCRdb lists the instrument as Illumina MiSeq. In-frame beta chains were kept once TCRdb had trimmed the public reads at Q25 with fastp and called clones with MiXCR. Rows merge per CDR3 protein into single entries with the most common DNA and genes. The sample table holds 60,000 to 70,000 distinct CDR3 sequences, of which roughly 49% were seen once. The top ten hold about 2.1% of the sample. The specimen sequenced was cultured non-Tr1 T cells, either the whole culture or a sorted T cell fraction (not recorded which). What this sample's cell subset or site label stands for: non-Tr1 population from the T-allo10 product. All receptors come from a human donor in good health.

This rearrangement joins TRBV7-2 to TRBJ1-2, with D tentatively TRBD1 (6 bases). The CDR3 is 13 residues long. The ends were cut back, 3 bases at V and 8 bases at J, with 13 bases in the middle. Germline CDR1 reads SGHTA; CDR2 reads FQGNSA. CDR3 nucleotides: TGTGCCAGCAGCTTTGACACAGGGACAGGCTACACCTTC. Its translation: CASSFDTGTGYTF.

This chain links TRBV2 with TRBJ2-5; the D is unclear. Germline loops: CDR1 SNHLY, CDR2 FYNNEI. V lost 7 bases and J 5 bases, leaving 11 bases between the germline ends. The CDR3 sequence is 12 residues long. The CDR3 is CASNRAGETQYF. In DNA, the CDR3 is TGTGCCAGCAACAGAGCTGGGGAGACCCAGTACTTC.

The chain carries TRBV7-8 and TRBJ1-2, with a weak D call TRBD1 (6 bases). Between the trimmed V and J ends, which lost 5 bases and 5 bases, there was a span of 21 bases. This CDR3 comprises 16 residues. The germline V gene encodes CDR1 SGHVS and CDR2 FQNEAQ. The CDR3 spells CASSARRDTLGYGYTF. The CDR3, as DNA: TGTGCCAGCAGCGCCCGCCGGGACACACTGGGGTATGGCTACACCTTC.

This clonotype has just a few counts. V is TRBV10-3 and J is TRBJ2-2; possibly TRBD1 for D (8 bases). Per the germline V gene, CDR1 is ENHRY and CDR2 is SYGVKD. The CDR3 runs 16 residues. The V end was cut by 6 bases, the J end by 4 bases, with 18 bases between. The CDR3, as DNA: TGTGCCATCAGAACACCAACAGGGGGGGGCACCGGGGAGCTGTTTTTT. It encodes CAIRTPTGGGTGELFF.

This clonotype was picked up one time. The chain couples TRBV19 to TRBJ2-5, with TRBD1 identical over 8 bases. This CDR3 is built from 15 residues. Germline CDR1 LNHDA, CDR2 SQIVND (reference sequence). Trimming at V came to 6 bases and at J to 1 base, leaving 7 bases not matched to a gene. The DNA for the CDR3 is TGTGCCAGTAGGCCAGACAGGGGAACCCAAGAGACCCAGTACTTC. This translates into CASRPDRGTQETQYF.

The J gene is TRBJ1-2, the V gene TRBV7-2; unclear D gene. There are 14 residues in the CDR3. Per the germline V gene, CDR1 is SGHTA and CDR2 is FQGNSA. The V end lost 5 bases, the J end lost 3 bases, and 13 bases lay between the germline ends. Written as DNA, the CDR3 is TGTGCCAGCAGCCCATCAGTAGGGTACTATGGCTACACCTTC. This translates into CASSPSVGYYGYTF.

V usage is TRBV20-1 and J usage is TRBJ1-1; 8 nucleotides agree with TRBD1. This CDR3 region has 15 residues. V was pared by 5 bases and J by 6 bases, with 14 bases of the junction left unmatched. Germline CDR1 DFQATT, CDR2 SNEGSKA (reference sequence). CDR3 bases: TGCAGTGCTCTCCACCTCGGACAGGGATCCTCTGAAGCTTTCTTT. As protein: CSALHLGQGSSEAFF.

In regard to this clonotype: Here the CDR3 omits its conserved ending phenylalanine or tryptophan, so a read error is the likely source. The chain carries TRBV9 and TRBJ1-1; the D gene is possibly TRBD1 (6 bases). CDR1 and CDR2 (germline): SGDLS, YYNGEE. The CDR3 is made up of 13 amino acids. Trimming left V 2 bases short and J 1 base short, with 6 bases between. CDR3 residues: CASSVTGNTEAFV. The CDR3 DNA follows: TGTGCCAGCAGCGTGACAGGGAACACTGAAGCTTTCGTT.

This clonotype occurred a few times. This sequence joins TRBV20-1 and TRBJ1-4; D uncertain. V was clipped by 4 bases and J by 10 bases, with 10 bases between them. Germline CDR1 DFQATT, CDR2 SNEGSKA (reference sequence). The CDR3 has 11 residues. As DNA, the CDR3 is TGCAGTGCTAACCCCCCGGGAAAACTGTTTTTT. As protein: CSANPPGKLFF.

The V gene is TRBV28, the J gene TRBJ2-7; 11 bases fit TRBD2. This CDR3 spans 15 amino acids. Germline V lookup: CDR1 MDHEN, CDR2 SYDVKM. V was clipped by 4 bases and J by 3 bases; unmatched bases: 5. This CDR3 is CASSSGTSGLYEQYF. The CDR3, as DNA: TGTGCCAGCAGTTCCGGGACTAGCGGACTCTACGAGCAGTACTTC.

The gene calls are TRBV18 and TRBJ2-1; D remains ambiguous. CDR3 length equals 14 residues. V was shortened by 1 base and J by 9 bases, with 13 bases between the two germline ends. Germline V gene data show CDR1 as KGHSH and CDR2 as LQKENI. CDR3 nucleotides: TGTGCCAGCTCACCACAGCGCACTACGGGTGAGCAGTTCTTC. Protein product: CASSPQRTTGEQFF.

The CDR3 region is CASSENSGGSYNEQFF. The CDR3 DNA reads TGTGCCAGCAGTGAAAATAGCGGGGGTTCCTACAATGAGCAGTTCTTC. V usage is TRBV2 and J usage is TRBJ2-1; 9 nucleotides match TRBD2. With 2 bases clipped from V and 1 base from J, the junction kept 3 bases outside the gene matches. In germline, CDR1 is SNHLY, CDR2 FYNNEI. This CDR3 is 16 amino acids long. Based on the CDR3 plus reference TRBV2 and TRBJ2-1, the full variable domain is EPEVTQTPSHQVTQMGQEVILRCVPISNHLYFYWYRQILGQKVEFLVSFYNNEISEKSEIFDDQFSVERPDGSNFTLKIRSTKLEDSAMYFCASSENSGGSYNEQFFGPGTRLTVL.

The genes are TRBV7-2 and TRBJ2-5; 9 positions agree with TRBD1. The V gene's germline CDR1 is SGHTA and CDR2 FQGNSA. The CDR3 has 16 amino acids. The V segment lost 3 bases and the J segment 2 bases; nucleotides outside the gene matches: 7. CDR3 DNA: TGTGCCAGCAGCTTCCCGGGACAGGGAGGTCAAGAGACCCAGTACTTC. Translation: CASSFPGQGGQETQYF.

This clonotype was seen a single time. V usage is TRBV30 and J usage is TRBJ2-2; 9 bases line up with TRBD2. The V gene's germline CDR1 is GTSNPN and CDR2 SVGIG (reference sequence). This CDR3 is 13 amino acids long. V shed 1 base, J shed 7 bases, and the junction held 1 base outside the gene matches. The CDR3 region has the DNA TGTGCCTGGAGTGGGACTAGCGTCGGGGAGCTGTTTTTT. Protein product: CAWSGTSVGELFF.

The CDR3 here is CASSLGRGGEAFF. DNA of the CDR3: TGTGCCAGCAGCTTAGGCCGTGGGGGAGAAGCTTTCTTT. The rearrangement joins TRBV13 to TRBJ1-1, with a weak D call TRBD1 (5 bases). Germline V gene lookup returns CDR1 PRHDT and CDR2 FYEKMQ (reference sequence). The CDR3 sequence is 13 residues long. V shed 0 bases and J shed 8 bases, with 10 bases lying between them.

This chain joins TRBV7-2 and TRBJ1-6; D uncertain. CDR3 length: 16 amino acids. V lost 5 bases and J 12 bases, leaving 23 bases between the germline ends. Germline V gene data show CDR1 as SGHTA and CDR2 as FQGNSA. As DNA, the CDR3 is TGTGCCAGCAGCCCCGAAGGGCCGACCCTTAGTGGACCCCTCCACTTT. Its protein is CASSPEGPTLSGPLHF. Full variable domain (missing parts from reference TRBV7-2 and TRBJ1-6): GAGVSQSPSNKVTEKGKDVELRCDPISGHTALYWYRQSLGQGLEFLIYFQGNSAPDKSGLPSDRFSAERTGGSVSTLTIQRTQQEDSAVYLCASSPEGPTLSGPLHFGNGTRLTVT.

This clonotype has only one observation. CDR3 DNA sequence: TGTGCCAGCAGTCCACAGGGGGGGTGGGACCAGCCCCAGCATTTT. It is translated as CASSPQGGWDQPQHF. This chain links TRBV6-2 or TRBV6-3 with TRBJ1-5, with 8 positions matching TRBD1. CDR1 and CDR2 from the germline V gene are MNHEY and SVGEGT. V lost 5 bases and J lost 7; bases outside the gene matches: 10. This CDR3 is 15 amino acids long.

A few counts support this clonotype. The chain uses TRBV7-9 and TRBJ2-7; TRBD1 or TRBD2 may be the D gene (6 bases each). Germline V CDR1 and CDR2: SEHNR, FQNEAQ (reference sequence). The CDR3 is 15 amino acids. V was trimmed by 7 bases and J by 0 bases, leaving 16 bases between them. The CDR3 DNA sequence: TGTGCCAGCAACCTGGGGGCCGGGAGCTCCTACGAGCAGTACTTC. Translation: CASNLGAGSSYEQYF.

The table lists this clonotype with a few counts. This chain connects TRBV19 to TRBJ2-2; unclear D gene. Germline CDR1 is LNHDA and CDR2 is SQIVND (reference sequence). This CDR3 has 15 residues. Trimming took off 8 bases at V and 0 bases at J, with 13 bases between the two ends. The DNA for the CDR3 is TGTGCCAGTTCTACCAGGAATTCGAACACCGGGGAGCTGTTTTTT. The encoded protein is CASSTRNSNTGELFF. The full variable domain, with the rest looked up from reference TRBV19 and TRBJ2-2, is DGGITQSPKYLFRKEGQNVTLSCEQNLNHDAMYWYRQDPGQGLRLIYYSQIVNDFQKGDIAEGYSVSREKKESFPLTVTSAQKNPTAFYLCASSTRNSNTGELFFGEGSRLTVL.

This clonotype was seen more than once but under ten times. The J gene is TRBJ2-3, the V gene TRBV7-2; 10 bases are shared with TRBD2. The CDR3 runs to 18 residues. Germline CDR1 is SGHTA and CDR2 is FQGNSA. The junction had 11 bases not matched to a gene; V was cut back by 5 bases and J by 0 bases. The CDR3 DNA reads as TGTGCCAGCAGCCGAAAGTCGACTAGCGGGTTTAGCACAGATACGCAGTATTTT. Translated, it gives CASSRKSTSGFSTDTQYF.

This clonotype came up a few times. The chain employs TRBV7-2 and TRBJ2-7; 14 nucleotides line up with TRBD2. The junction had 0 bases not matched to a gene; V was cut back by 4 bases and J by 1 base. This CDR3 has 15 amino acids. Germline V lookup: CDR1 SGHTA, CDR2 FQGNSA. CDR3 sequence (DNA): TGTGCCAGCAGCTGGACTAGCGGGGGGTCCTACGAGCAGTACTTC. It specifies CASSWTSGGSYEQYF.

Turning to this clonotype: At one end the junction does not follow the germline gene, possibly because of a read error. The CDR3 coding sequence is TGTGCCAGCAGCCATCAGGGGGATCCTAATAAAAAACTGTTTTTT. Amino acids: CASSHQGDPNKKLFF. The chain employs TRBV11-1 and TRBJ1-4; 7 positions agree with TRBD1. Germline V gives CDR1 SGHAT, CDR2 FQDESV (reference sequence). The CDR3 runs 15 residues.

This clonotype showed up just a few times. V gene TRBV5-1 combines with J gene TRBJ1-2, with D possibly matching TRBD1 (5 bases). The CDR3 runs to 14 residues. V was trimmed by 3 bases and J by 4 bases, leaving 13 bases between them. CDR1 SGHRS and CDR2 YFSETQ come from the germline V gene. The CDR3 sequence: CASSSPEGIYGYTF. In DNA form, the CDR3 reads TGCGCCAGCAGCTCCCCGGAGGGGATCTATGGCTACACCTTC.

The CDR3 loop is CASRFGTSHEQYF. The CDR3 DNA is TGTGCCAGCAGATTTGGGACATCCCACGAGCAGTACTTC. The gene calls are TRBV12-3 or TRBV12-4 and TRBJ2-7, with TRBD1 as a possible D gene (6 bases). This CDR3 region has 13 residues. V was trimmed by 6 bases and J by 5 bases, leaving 14 bases between them.